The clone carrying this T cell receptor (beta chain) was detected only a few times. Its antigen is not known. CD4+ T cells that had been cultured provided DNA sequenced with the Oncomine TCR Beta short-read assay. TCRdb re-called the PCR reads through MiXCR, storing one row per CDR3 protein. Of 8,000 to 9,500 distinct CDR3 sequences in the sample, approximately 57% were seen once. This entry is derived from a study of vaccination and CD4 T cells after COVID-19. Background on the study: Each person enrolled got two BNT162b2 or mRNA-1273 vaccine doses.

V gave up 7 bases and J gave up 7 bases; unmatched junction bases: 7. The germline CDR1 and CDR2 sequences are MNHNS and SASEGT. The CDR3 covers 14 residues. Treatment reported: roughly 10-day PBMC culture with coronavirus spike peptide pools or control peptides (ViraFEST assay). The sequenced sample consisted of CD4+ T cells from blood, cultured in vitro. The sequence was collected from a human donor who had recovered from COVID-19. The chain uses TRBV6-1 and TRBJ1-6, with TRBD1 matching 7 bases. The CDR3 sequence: CASTLDRVNSPLHF. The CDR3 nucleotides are TGTGCCAGCACCCTTGACAGGGTCAATTCACCCCTCCACTTT.